This TCR beta chain was identified during a study of T cells after yellow fever vaccination. This clonotype was seen ten or more times. Its antigen is undetermined. In TCRdb, the 5' RACE reads were re-called with MiXCR into one record per CDR3 protein. The sample lists about 160,000 distinct CDR3 sequences, around 7.2% occurring once. The germline V and J ends were trimmed by 6 bases and 4 bases, with 11 bases remaining between them. Germline loops: CDR1 LNHDA, CDR2 SQIVND (reference sequence). CDR3 size: 13 residues. Study results and limitations: FACS-sorted repertoires could contain abundant clonotypes contaminating from the bulk population. In post-booster samples, most primary-vaccination clones reappeared (about 97% CD4, approximately 91% CD8).

The sample in question was CD4+ T cells sorted from PBMCs, obtained less than 6 days after the first yellow fever vaccination. This TCR derives from a man aged 18 to 29 who received the YFV17D yellow fever vaccine. The chain is built from TRBV19 and TRBJ2-3; a weak D match, TRBD1 (5 bases). CDR3 DNA: TGTGCCAGTAGAGGATCACAGGCAGATACGCAGTATTTT. It encodes CASRGSQADTQYF.